Listed below are T cell receptor beta chains from one sample, sequenced in a study of T cell repertoires in cytomegalovirus infection. TCRdb re-derived calls from the reads in MiXCR, one entry per CDR3 protein. The sample records about 530,000 distinct CDR3 sequences, around a quarter being singletons. Source material: PBMCs. These receptors were collected from a human donor in good health (CMV status not recorded). Some clones in this sample may be carry-over from other donors' samples. CDR3s include the opening cysteine and the closing phenylalanine or tryptophan. A D gene is named only where the DNA matches it firmly. A row's size may be missing; if present it is once, few, many or a size class.

D gene	V gene	J gene	clone size	CDR3 DNA	CDR3 protein
TRBD2	TRBV19	TRBJ2-1	NA	TGTGCCAGTAGCTTACCCGGGACTAGGCGTTACAATGAGCAGTTCTTC	CASSLPGTRRYNEQFF
TRBD1	TRBV7-2	TRBJ2-2	NA	TGTGCCAGCAGCTTAGAGAGGGGGCGCACCGGGGAGCTGTTTTTT	CASSLERGRTGELFF
NA	TRBV27	TRBJ2-3	NA	TGTGCCAGCAGAATCCGGCCCCATAACTTCACAGATACGCAGTATTTT	CASRIRPHNFTDTQYF
NA	TRBV6-2/TRBV6-3	TRBJ1-5	NA	TGTGCCAGCAGTTATTTCCCAGGGGGCAATCAGCCCCAGCATTTT	CASSYFPGGNQPQHF
TRBD2	TRBV10-3	TRBJ2-1	NA	TGTGCCATCAGTCTCAGGAGGGTGGAGGGACTAGCGACCCGGGGTAACTACAATGAGCAGTTCTTC	CAISLRRVEGLATRGNYNEQFF
NA	TRBV10-3	TRBJ2-7	NA	TGTGCCATCAGTGCCCCCGCAAGCTACGAGCAGTACTTC	CAISAPASYEQYF
TRBD1	TRBV19	TRBJ1-2	NA	TGTGCCAGTAGAGACGCCCGGGACAGATATTTCTATGGCTACACCTTC	CASRDARDRYFYGYTF
NA	TRBV7-8	TRBJ2-5	many	TGTGCCAGCAGCGTAGCACGGCTACAAGAGACCCAGTACTTC	CASSVARLQETQYF
TRBD2	TRBV20-1	TRBJ2-7	few	TGCAGTGCTAGGACTAGCGGGGACTACGAGCAGTACTTC	CSARTSGDYEQYF
TRBD1	TRBV20-1	TRBJ2-3	few	TGCAGTGCTAGACAGGGGGCAGATACGCAGTATTTT	CSARQGADTQYF
NA	TRBV28	TRBJ2-5	NA	TGTGCCAGCAGTTCCCTACTAGAGGGACGAGAGACCCAGTACTTC	CASSSLLEGRETQYF
NA	TRBV7-4	TRBJ2-1	NA	TGTGCCAGCAGCTGGAGAGGTGGGGAAAGCTCCTACAATGAGCAGTTCTTC	CASSWRGGESSYNEQFF
TRBD1	TRBV6-2/TRBV6-3	TRBJ1-5	few	TGTGCCAGCAGTTACTCGGGGGACAGAGGGTATAGCAATCAGCCCCAGCATTTT	CASSYSGDRGYSNQPQHF
NA	TRBV10-3	TRBJ1-1	few	TGTGCCATCAGTGAAGGTGTGGAGGGGAACACTGAAGCTTTCTTT	CAISEGVEGNTEAFF
NA	TRBV7-2	TRBJ1-1	many	TGTGCCAGCAGCGATATCATAGGGGGCACTGAAGCTTTCTTT	CASSDIIGGTEAFF
NA	TRBV18	TRBJ1-1	few	TGTGCCAGCTCACCAATTACGGAGGGGGAAGCTTTCTTT	CASSPITEGEAFF
NA	TRBV24-1	TRBJ1-1	NA	TGTGCCACCAGTGATTCGGGGGCGGTTCACACTGAAGCTTTCTTT	CATSDSGAVHTEAFF
TRBD2	TRBV7-9	TRBJ2-5	NA	TGTGCCAGCAGTTCAGCGGGAGGAGAGACCCAGTACTTC	CASSSAGGETQYF
NA	TRBV12-3/TRBV12-4	TRBJ1-6	NA	TGTGCCAGCAGTTTTCTTGGGGGTGTTCCCGGTTCACCCCTCCACTTT	CASSFLGGVPGSPLHF
NA	TRBV10-3	TRBJ2-5	few	TGTGCCATCCGGAACCAAGAGACCCAGTACTTC	CAIRNQETQYF